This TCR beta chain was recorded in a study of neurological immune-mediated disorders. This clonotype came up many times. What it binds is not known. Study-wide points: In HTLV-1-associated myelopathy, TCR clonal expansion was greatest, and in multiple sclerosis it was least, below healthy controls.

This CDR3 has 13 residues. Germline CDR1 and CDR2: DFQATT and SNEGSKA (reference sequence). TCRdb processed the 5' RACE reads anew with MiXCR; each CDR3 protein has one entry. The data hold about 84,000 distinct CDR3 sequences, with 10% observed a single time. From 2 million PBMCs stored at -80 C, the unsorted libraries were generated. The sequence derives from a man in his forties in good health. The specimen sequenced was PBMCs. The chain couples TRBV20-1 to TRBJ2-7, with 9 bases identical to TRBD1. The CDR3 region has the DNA TGCGGATACACGGGACAGGGTTCCTACGAGCAGTACTTC. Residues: CGYTGQGSYEQYF.